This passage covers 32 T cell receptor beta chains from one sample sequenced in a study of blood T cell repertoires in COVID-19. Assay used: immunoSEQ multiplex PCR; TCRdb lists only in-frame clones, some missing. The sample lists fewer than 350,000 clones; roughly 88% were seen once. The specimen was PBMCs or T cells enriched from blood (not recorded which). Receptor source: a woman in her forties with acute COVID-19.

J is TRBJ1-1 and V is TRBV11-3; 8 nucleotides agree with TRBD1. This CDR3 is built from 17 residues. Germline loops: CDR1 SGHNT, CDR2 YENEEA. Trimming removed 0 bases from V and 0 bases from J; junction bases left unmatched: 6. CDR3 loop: CASSLEGQGAMNTEAFF. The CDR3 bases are TGTGCCAGCAGCTTAGAGGGGCAGGGGGCCATGAACACTGAAGCTTTCTTT.

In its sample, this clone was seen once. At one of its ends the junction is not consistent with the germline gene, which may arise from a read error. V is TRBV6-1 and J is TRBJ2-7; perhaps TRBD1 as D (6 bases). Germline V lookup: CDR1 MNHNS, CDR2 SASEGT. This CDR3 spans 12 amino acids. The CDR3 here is CASREDRYEQYF. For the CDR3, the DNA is TGTGCCAGCAGGGAAGACAGGTACGAGCAGTACTTC.

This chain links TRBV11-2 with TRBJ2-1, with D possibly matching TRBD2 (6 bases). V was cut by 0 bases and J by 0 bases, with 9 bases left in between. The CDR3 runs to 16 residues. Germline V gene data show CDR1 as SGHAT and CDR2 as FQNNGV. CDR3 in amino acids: CASSLEWEASYNEQFF. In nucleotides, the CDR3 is TGTGCCAGCAGCTTAGAGTGGGAGGCCTCCTACAATGAGCAGTTCTTC.

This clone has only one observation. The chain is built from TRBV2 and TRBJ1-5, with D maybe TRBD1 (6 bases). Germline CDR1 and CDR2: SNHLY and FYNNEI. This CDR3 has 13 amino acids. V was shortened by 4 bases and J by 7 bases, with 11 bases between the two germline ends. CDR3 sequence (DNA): TGTGCCAGCAGTGCGGACAGAGTGCAGCCCCAGCATTTT. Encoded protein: CASSADRVQPQHF.

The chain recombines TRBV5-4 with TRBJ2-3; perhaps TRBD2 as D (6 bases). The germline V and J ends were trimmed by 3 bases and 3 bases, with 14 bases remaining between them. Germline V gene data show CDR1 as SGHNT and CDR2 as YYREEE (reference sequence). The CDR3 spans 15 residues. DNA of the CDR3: TGTGCCAGCAGCTCGCAATCGACTAGTACAGATACGCAGTATTTT. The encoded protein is CASSSQSTSTDTQYF.

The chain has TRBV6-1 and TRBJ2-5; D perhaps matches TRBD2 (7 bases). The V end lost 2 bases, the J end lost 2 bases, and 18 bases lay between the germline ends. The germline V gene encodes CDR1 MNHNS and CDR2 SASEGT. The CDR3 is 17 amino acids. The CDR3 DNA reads TGTGCCAGCAGTGAACGGGGCGGGGGCCCTGCTCAAGAGACCCAGTACTTC. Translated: CASSERGGGPAQETQYF.

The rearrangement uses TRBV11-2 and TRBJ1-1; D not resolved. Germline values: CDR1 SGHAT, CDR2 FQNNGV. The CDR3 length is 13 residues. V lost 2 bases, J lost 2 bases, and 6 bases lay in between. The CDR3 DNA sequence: TGTGCCAGCAGCTTAAACAGAAACACTGAAGCTTTCTTT. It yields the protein CASSLNRNTEAFF.

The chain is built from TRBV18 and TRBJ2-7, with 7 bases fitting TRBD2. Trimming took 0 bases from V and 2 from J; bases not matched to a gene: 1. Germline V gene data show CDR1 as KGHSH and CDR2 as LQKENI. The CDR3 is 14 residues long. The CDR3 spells CASSPPGTTYEQYF. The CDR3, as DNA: TGTGCCAGCTCACCACCGGGGACTACCTACGAGCAGTACTTC.

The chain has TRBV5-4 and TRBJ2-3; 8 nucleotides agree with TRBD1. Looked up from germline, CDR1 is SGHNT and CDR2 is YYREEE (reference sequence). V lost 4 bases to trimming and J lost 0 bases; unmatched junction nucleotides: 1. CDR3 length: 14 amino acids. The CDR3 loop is CASSGDRSTDTQYF. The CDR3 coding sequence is TGTGCCAGCAGCGGGGACAGGAGCACAGATACGCAGTATTTT.

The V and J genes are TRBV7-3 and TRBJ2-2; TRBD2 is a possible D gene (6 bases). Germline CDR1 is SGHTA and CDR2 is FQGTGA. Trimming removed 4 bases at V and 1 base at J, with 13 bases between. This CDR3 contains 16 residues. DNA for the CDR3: TGTGCCAGCAGCTCCACCGGGACTTTGAACACCGGGGAGCTGTTTTTT. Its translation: CASSSTGTLNTGELFF.

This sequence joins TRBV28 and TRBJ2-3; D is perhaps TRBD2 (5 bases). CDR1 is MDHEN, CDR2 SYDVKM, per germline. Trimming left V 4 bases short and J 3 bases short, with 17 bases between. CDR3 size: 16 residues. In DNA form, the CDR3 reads TGTGCCAGCAGTTCGGGGAGCGGCTCAAGAACAGATACGCAGTATTTT. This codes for CASSSGSGSRTDTQYF. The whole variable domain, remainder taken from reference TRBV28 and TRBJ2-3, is DVKVTQSSRYLVKRTGEKVFLECVQDMDHENMFWYRQDPGLGLRLIYFSYDVKMKEKGDIPEGYSVSREKKERFSLILESASTNQTSMYLCASSSGSGSRTDTQYFGPGTRLTVL.

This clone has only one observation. The CDR3 sequence: CASSLTGLAGGGQFF. The CDR3 bases are TGTGCCAGCAGCTTAACGGGACTAGCGGGAGGGGGGCAGTTCTTC. The V call is TRBV7-3, the J call TRBJ2-1; 16 positions agree with TRBD2. Germline values: CDR1 SGHTA, CDR2 FQGTGA. The CDR3 is 15 residues long. V lost 0 bases and J lost 12; bases outside the gene matches: 2.

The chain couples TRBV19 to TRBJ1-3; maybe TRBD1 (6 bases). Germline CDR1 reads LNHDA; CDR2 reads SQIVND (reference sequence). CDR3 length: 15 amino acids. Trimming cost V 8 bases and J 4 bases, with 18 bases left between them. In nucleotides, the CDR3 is TGTGCCAGTTCCCGTGGCAGGGGAACCGGAAACACCATATATTTT. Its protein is CASSRGRGTGNTIYF.

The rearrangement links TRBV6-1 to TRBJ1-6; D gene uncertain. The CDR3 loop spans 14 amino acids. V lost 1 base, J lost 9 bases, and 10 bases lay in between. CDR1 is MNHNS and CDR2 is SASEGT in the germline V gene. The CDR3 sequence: CASSEVGGSSPLHF. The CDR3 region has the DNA TGTGCCAGCAGTGAAGTGGGAGGGAGTTCACCCCTCCACTTT.

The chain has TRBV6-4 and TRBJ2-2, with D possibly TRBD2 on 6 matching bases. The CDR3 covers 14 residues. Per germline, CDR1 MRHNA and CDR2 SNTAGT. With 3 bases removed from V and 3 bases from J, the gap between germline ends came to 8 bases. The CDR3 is CASSEGLHTGELFF. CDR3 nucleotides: TGTGCCAGCAGTGAGGGACTGCACACCGGGGAGCTGTTTTTT.

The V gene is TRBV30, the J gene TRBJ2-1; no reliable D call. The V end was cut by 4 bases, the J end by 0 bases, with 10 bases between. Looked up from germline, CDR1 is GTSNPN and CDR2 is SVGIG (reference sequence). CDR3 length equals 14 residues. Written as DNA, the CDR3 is TGTGCCTGGAACAGCCTCCCCTCCTACAATGAGCAGTTCTTC. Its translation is CAWNSLPSYNEQFF.

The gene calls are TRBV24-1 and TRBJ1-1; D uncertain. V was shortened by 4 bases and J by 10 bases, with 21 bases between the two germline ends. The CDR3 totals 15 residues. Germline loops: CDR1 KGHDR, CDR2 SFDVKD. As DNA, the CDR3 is TGTGCCACCAGTGAACTGCCCGGGATCACTAAGGGAGCTTTCTTT. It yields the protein CATSELPGITKGAFF.

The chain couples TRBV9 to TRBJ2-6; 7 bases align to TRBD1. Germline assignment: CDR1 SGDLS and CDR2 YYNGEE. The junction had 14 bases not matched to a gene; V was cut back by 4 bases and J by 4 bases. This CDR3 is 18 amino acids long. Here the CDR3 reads CASSTVPQGRSGANVLTF. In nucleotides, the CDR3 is TGTGCCAGCAGCACAGTGCCACAGGGGAGATCCGGGGCCAACGTCCTGACTTTC.

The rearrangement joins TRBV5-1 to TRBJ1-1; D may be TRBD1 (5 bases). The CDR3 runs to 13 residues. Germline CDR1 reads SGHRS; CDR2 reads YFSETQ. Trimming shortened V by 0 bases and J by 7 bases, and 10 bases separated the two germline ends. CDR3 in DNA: TGCGCCAGCAGCTTGGTACCAGGGAATGAAGCTTTCTTT. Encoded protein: CASSLVPGNEAFF.

The CDR3 DNA reads as TGTGCCAGCAGTCCCCTCGGGAGGGGAAGCACTGAAGCTTTCTTT. Protein sequence: CASSPLGRGSTEAFF. This sequence joins TRBV28 and TRBJ1-1; weak D call: TRBD1 (5 bases). CDR3 length: 15 residues. Trimming removed 5 bases from V and 4 bases from J, with 17 bases in between. Germline values: CDR1 MDHEN, CDR2 SYDVKM. Looking up the rest from reference TRBV28 and TRBJ1-1 gives the full variable domain: DVKVTQSSRYLVKRTGEKVFLECVQDMDHENMFWYRQDPGLGLRLIYFSYDVKMKEKGDIPEGYSVSREKKERFSLILESASTNQTSMYLCASSPLGRGSTEAFFGQGTRLTVV.

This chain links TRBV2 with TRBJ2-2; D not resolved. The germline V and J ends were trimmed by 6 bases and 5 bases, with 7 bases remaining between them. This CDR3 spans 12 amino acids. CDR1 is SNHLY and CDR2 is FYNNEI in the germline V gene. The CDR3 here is CASRQETGELFF. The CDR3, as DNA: TGTGCCAGCAGGCAGGAAACCGGGGAGCTGTTTTTT.

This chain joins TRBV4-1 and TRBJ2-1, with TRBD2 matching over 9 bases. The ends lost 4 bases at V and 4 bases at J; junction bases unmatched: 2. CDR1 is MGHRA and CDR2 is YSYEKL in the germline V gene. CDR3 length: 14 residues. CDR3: CASSPAGGYNEQFF. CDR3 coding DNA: TGCGCCAGCAGCCCCGCGGGGGGGTACAATGAGCAGTTCTTC.

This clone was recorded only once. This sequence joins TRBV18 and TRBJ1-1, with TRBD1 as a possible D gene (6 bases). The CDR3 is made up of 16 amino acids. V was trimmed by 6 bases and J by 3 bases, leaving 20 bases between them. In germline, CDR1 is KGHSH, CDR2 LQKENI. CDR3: CASSPLGQRWDTEAFF. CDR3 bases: TGTGCCAGCTCCCCCTTAGGACAGAGGTGGGACACTGAAGCTTTCTTT.

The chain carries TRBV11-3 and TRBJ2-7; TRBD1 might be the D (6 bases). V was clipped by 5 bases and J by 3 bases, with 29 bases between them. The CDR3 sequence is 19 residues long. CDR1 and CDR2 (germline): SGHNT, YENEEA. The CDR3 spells CASSAHGLFSRQGNYEQYF. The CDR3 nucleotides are TGTGCCAGCAGCGCCCACGGCCTTTTTTCACGGCAGGGGAACTACGAGCAGTACTTC.

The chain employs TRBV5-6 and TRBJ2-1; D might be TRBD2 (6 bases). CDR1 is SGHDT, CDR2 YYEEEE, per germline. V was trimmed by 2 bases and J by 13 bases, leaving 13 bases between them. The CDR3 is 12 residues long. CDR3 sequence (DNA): TGTGCCAGCAGCTTTGGCCGGGGGAACCAGTTCTTC. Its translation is CASSFGRGNQFF.

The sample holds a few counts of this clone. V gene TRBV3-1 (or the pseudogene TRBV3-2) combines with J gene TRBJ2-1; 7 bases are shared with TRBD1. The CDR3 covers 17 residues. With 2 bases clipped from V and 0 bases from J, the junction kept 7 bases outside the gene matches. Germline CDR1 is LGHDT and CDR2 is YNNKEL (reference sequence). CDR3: CASSQYTGASSYNEQFF. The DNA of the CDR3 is TGTGCCAGCAGCCAATATACAGGGGCTAGCTCCTACAATGAGCAGTTCTTC.

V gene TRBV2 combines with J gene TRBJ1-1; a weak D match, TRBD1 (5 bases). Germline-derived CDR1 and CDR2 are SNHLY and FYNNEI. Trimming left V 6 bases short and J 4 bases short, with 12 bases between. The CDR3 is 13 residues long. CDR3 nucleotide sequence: TGTGCCAGCAGCGTCAATCAGGGCACTGAAGCTTTCTTT. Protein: CASSVNQGTEAFF.

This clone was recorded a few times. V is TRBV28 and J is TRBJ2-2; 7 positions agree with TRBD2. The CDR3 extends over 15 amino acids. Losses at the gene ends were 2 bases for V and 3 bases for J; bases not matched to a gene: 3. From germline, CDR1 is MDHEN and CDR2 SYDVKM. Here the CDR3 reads CASSLPGRDTGELFF. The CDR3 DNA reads TGTGCCAGCAGTTTACCAGGGAGGGACACCGGGGAGCTGTTTTTT.

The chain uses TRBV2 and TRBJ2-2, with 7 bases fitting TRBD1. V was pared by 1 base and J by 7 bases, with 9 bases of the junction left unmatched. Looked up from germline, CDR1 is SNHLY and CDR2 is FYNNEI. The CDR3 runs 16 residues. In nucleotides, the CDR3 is TGTGCCAGCAGTGAAGTCCGGACAGGACTGAGCGGGGAGCTGTTTTTT. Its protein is CASSEVRTGLSGELFF.

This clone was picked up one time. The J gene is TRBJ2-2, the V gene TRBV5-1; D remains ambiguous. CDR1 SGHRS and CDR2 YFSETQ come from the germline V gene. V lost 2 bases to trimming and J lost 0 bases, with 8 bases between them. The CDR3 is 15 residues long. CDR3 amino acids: CASSFDIANTGELFF. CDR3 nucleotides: TGCGCCAGCAGCTTTGACATCGCGAACACCGGGGAGCTGTTTTTT.

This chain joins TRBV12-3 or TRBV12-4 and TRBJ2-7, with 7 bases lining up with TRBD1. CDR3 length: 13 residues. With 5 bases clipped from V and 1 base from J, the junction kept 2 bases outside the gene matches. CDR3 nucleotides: TGTGCCAGCAGTCGGACAGGTTCCTACGAGCAGTACTTC. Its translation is CASSRTGSYEQYF.

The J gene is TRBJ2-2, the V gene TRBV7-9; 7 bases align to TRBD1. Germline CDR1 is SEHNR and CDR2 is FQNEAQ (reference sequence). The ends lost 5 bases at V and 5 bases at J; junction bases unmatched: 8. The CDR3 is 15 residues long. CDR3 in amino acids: CASSQRQGWTGELFF. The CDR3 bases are TGTGCCAGCAGCCAGCGACAGGGCTGGACCGGGGAGCTGTTTTTT.